The 2 T cell receptor beta chains in this list originate from one sample, sequenced in a study of OX40 agonist ivuxolimab in advanced cancers. The assay was immunoSEQ multiplex PCR, and TCRdb's table has in-frame clones only and misses some. The sample contains 77,000 or so clones, roughly 89% of which appear only once. The sequencing used CD4+ or CD8+ T cells sorted from blood, collected in a trial of the OX40 agonist ivuxolimab. These TCRs come from an adult with an advanced solid tumor such as melanoma, head and neck, liver or kidney cancer.

J is TRBJ2-7 and V is TRBV18; D perhaps matches TRBD1 (6 bases). The CDR3 is 15 residues long. Trimming cost V 5 bases and J 1 base, with 15 bases left between them. Germline CDR1 is KGHSH and CDR2 is LQKENI. The CDR3 coding sequence is TGTGCCAGCTCATACGGACAGCCAGCTTCCTACGAGCAGTACTTC. It is translated as CASSYGQPASYEQYF.

J is TRBJ2-3 and V is TRBV5-5; no reliable D call. The V gene's germline CDR1 is SGHKS and CDR2 YYEKEE (reference sequence). The V end was cut by 2 bases, the J end by 6 bases, with 7 bases between. CDR3 size: 12 residues. CDR3 loop: CASSFVTDTQYF. Here the CDR3 DNA reads TGTGCCAGCAGCTTCGTAACGGATACGCAGTATTTT. The full variable domain, with the rest looked up from reference TRBV5-5 and TRBJ2-3, is DAGVTQSPTHLIKTRGQQVTLRCSPISGHKSVSWYQQVLGQGPQFIFQYYEKEERGRGNFPDRFSARQFPNYSSELNVNALLLGDSALYLCASSFVTDTQYFGPGTRLTVL.